Detailed here is one TCR beta chain. V lost 6 bases and J lost 0, with 14 bases in between. Germline CDR1 is SNHLY and CDR2 is FYNNEI. The CDR3 runs to 15 residues. Sequencing was performed with immunoSEQ multiplex PCR; in TCRdb, only in-frame clones are kept and a portion is missing. The table lists over 40,000 clones, roughly four fifths of them singletons. The data were obtained in a study of PD-L1 blockade in urothelial cancer. Study overall: Each blood sample yielded a median of around 130,000 T cells.

This sample comprised PBMCs, obtained around atezolizumab (anti-PD-L1) treatment. The rearrangement links TRBV2 to TRBJ1-1; D remains unclear. The TCR sequence derives from a man between 65 and 80 years old with urothelial cancer. The CDR3 is CASRPSPVMNTEAFF. The CDR3 DNA reads TGTGCCAGCAGACCGAGCCCGGTGATGAACACTGAAGCTTTCTTT.